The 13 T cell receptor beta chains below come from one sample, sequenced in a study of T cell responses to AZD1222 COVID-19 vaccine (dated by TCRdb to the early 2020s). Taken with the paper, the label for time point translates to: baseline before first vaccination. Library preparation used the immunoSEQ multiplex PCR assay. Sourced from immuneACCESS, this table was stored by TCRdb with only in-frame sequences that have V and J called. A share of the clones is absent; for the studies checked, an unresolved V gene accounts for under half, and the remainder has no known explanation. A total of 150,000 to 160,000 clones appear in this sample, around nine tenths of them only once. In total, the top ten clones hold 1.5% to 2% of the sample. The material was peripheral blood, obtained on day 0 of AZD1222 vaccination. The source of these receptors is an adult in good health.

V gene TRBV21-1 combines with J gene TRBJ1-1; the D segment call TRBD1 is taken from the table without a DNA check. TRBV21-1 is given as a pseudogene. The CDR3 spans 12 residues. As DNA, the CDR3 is TGTGCCAGCAGTGGGGCAGGGTTATACGCTTTCTTT. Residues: CASSGAGLYAFF.

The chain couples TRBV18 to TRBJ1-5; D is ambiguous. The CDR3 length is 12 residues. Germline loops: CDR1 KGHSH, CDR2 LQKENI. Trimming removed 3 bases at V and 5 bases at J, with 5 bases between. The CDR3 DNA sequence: TGTGCCAGCTCACCGGGAGATCAGCCCCAGCATTTT. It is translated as CASSPGDQPQHF.

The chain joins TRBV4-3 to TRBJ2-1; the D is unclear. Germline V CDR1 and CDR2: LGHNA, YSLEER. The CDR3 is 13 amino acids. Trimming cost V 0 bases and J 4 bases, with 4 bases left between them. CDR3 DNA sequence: TGCGCCAGCAGCCAAGAACAGTACAATGAGCAGTTCTTC. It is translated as CASSQEQYNEQFF.

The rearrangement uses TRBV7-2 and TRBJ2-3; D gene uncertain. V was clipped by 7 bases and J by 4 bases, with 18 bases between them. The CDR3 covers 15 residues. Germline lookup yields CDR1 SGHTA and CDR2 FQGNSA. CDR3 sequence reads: CASTSPNTDPDTQYF. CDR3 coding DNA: TGTGCCAGCACCTCGCCGAATACCGACCCAGATACGCAGTATTTT.

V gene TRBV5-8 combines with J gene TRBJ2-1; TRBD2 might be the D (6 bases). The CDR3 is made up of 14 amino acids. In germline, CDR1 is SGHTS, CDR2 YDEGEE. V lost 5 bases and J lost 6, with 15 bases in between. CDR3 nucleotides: TGTGCCAGCAGTTCGACGACTAGGATCAATGAGCAGTTCTTC. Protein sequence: CASSSTTRINEQFF. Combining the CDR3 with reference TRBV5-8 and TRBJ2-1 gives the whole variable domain EAGVTQSPTHLIKTRGQQATLRCSPISGHTSVYWYQQALGLGLQFLLWYDEGEERNRGNFPPRFSGRQFPNYSSELNVNALELEDSALYLCASSSTTRINEQFFGPGTRLTVL.

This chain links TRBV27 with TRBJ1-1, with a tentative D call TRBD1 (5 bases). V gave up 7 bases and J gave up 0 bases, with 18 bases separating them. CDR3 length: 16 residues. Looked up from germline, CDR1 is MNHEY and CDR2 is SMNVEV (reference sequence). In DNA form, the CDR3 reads TGTGCCAGCACTGACAGCTCGGCAGGGCTGAACACTGAAGCTTTCTTT. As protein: CASTDSSAGLNTEAFF.

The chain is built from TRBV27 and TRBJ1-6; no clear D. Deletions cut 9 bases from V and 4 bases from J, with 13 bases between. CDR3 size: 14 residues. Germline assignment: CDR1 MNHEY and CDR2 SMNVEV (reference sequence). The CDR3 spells CARAEGSYNSPLHF. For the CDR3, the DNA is TGTGCCAGAGCGGAAGGATCTTATAATTCACCCCTCCACTTT.

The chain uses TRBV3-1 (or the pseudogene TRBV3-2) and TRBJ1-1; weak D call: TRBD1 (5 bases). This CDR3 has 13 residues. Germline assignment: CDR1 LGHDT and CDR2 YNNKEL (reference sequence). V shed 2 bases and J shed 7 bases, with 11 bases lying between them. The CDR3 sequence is CASSQLTEYEAFF. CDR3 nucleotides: TGTGCCAGCAGCCAATTGACAGAATATGAAGCTTTCTTT.

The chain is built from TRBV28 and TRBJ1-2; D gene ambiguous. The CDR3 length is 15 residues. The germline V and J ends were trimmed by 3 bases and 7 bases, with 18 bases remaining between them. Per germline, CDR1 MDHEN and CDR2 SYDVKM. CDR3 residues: CASSFGRWVRGGYTF. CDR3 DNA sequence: TGTGCCAGCAGTTTTGGTCGATGGGTCAGAGGTGGCTACACCTTC.

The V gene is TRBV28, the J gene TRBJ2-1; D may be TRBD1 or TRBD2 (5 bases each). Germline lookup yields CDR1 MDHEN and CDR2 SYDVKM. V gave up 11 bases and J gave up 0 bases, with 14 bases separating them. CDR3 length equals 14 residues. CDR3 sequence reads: CASGPPYSYNEQFF. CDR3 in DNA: TGTGCCTCGGGACCGCCTTACTCCTACAATGAGCAGTTCTTC.

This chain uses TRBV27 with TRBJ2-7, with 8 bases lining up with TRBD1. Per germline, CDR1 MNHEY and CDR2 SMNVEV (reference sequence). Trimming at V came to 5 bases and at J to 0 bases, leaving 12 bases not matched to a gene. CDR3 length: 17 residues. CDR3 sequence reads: CASSMIPGQGASYEQYF. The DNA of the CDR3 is TGTGCCAGCAGTATGATCCCCGGACAGGGAGCCTCCTACGAGCAGTACTTC.

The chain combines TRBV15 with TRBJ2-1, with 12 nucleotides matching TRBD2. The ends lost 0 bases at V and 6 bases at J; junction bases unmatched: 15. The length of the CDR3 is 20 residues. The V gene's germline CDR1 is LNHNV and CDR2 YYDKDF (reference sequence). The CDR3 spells CATSRDQPSGRVPRGNEQFF. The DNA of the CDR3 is TGTGCCACCAGCAGAGATCAGCCTAGCGGGAGGGTTCCCAGGGGCAATGAGCAGTTCTTC.

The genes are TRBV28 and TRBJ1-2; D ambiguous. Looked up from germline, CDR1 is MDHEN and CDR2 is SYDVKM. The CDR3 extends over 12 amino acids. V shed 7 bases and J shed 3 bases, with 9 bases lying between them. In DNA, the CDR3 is TGTGCCAGCAATGAGGAACACTATGGCTACACCTTC. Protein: CASNEEHYGYTF.